The clone carrying this T cell receptor (beta chain) was detected only a few times. The target antigen is unknown. The method was immunoSEQ multiplex PCR; TCRdb's version includes in-frame clones alone and lacks a portion of them. In the table there are about 150,000 clones, more than 90% of which are singletons. The data belong to a study of T cell responses to AZD1222 COVID-19 vaccine. Study outcomes and limitations: Along spike, vaccine-associated CD4 TCRs were found throughout, with dominance at 160-218 and 743-854. The repertoires were collected only after the peak T cell response.

Germline values: CDR1 MRHNA, CDR2 SNTAGT. CDR3 length: 15 residues. V lost 0 bases and J lost 4; bases outside the gene matches: 1. The gene calls are TRBV6-4 and TRBJ2-2, with 8 bases fitting TRBD2. This specimen was peripheral blood, taken 28 days after the second AZD1222 dose. This sequence originates from an adult who received the AZD1222 COVID-19 vaccine. Here the CDR3 DNA reads TGTGCCAGCAGTGACTCGCGGGGGGCCACCGGGGAGCTGTTTTTT. It specifies CASSDSRGATGELFF.